This T cell receptor beta chain was observed in a study of T cells in Graves' hyperthyroidism and ophthalmopathy. There are 15 residues in the CDR3. In germline, CDR1 is SNHLY, CDR2 FYNNEI. V was pared by 2 bases and J by 2 bases, with 1 base of the junction left unmatched. The investigators amplified TCR beta CDR3 regions from RNA transcripts. TCR CDR3 regions were first amplified by RT-PCR with HTBI primers. TCRdb recomputed calls from the multiplex PCR reads with MiXCR, one row per CDR3 protein. The sample lists 550,000 to 700,000 distinct CDR3 sequences, roughly 46% occurring once. This clonotype was detected ten times or more.

The clonotype was recovered from an adult woman with Graves' disease, either hyperthyroidism or ophthalmopathy (not recorded which). The gene calls are TRBV2 and TRBJ2-2; 8 nucleotides align to TRBD1. Sequencing was done on a sample of peripheral blood or thyroid tissue (not recorded which). The CDR3 DNA reads TGTGCCAGCAGTGAATCAGGGGGCAACACCGGGGAGCTGTTTTTT. Protein sequence: CASSESGGNTGELFF.